This entry lists 2 T cell receptor beta chains sequenced from one sample in a study of blood T cells in healthy people across ages. Through a sample-barcoded 5' primer and a J-beta primer mix, a second PCR was run for about 6 to 11 cycles. Each CDR3 protein gets one entry after TCRdb re-called the 5' RACE reads with MiXCR. The sample records over 500,000 distinct CDR3 sequences, about 51% being singletons. The sequencing sample was made of blood. The receptors were gathered from a woman older than 75 in good health.

This clonotype was picked up many times. The chain links TRBV12-3 or TRBV12-4 to TRBJ2-6, with D possibly being TRBD2 (6 bases). This CDR3 spans 17 amino acids. Trimming left V 2 bases short and J 0 bases short, with 11 bases between. CDR3 DNA: TGTGCCAGCAGTTTACATAGCGGACTCTCTGGGGCCAACGTCCTGACTTTC. As protein: CASSLHSGLSGANVLTF.

This clonotype was observed once. The gene calls are TRBV7-2 and TRBJ2-5, with D unclear. The V end lost 7 bases, the J end lost 4 bases, and 19 bases lay between the germline ends. Germline CDR1 and CDR2: SGHTA and FQGNSA. CDR3 length: 15 amino acids. CDR3 sequence: CASTQRGGQLETQYF. CDR3 coding DNA: TGTGCCAGCACCCAAAGAGGCGGCCAATTAGAGACCCAGTACTTC. The entire variable domain, with the rest obtained from reference TRBV7-2 and TRBJ2-5, is as follows: GAGVSQSPSNKVTEKGKDVELRCDPISGHTALYWYRQSLGQGLEFLIYFQGNSAPDKSGLPSDRFSAERTGGSVSTLTIQRTQQEDSAVYLCASTQRGGQLETQYFGPGTRLLVL.